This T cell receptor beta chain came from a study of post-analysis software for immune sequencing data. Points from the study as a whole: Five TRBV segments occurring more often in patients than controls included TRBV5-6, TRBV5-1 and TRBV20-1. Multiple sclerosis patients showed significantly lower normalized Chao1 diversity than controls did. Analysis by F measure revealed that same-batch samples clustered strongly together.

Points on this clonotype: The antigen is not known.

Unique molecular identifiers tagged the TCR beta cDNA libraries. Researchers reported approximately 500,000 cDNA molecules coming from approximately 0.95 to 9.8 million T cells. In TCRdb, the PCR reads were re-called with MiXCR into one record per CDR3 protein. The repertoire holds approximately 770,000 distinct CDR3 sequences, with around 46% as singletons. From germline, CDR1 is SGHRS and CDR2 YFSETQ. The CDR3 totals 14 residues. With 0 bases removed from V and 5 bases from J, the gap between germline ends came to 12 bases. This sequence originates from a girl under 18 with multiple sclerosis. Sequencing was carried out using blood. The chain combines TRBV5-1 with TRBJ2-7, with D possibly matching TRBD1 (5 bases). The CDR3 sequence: CASSLDPGFNEQYF. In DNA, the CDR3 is TGCGCCAGCAGCTTGGATCCAGGGTTCAACGAGCAGTACTTC.